This T cell receptor beta chain originates from a study of human T cells and chemical hapten exposure (dated by TCRdb to the early 2020s). Regarding the complete study: For sensitization, 2% DPC in acetone was applied to a 2 cm by 2 cm area of upper inner arm skin. Libraries were pooled for sequencing, and variation in per-sample TCR yields was attributed mainly to small differences in library volumes within the pool. Patient blood was sampled pre-sensitization (week 0) and at 2, 6 and about 24 weeks after DPC sensitization. Weekly therapeutic DPC doses were additionally applied to the scalp of patients throughout the roughly 25-week study period. About 27 alopecia patients gave blood for TCR sequencing at one to four time points (pre-sensitization, 2, 6 and 24 weeks). The study tracked peripheral blood TCR repertoire changes in vivo during primary and secondary sensitization to the hapten diphenylcyclopropenone (DPC) in alopecia patients. The patient cohort, mostly female, included alopecia areata with under or over 50% scalp involvement, alopecia totalis and alopecia universalis. Patch tests used Finn chambers with 0.01% DPC on the upper back, scored after 6 days by International Contact Dermatitis Research Group standards. Results and caveats for the whole study, not just this receptor: Significantly more large CDR3 similarity clusters were formed by expanded TCRs than by pre-sensitization or healthy control sets, consistent with antigen-driven responses. Patch test score was positively correlated with the number of PT1 expanded TCRs, with significance at thresholds 8, 16 and 32 but not at 4. Repeated subsampling changed both the strength of the expansion versus patch-test correlation and the threshold at which the correlation became significant. The number of TCRs above 1 in 1000 frequency did not change with DPC sensitization; there was no evidence of global repertoire structure alterations. All patients had alopecia, a presumed autoimmune disease, so their immune response might differ from that of healthy individuals.

The table lists this clonotype with many counts. Its specific antigen is unknown. No much larger clonotype is one base removed from it; base qualities were not supplied. This specimen's time point label, interpreted: patch test 2, 6 weeks after DPC sensitization. Taken with the paper, the label for treatment or condition translates to: therapeutic diphenylcyclopropenone sensitization with weekly scalp DPC. At every patch-test visit, the blood draw took place before the patch test was put on. Patients were considered eligible if aged 18 to 70, diagnosed with alopecia and deemed suitable for DPC therapy, and patients were excluded if pregnant. Total RNA was isolated from unfractionated whole blood collected in Tempus Blood RNA tubes. The library came from RACE. These reads were obtained on a NextSeq 500. During library preparation, unique molecular identifiers were attached to individual cDNA molecules so that TCRs could be counted quantitatively and reproducibly. Each blood RNA sample was used to sequence both TCR alpha and TCR beta chains. In the paper's pipeline: Samples had a median of approximately 96,000 TCRs, with a range from 23,224 to 690,600. V, J and CDR3 annotation of the TCR reads was carried out using the Decombinator software suite. For the PS versus PT1 abundance plots, all samples were subsampled to the same number of TCRs (28,000). TCRs were defined as expanded if absent before sensitization and observed at least eight times at the 2-week time point. Using fastp at Q25 and MiXCR, TCRdb reprocessed the public reads and kept productive beta chains. Every distinct CDR3 protein forms one entry, paired with its most common genes and DNA. V and J calls and clone size were set by TCRdb, not the authors. This sample has some 89,000 distinct CDR3 sequences in its table, and roughly a tenth of those were observed once. The ten largest account for about 2.5% of the sample.

This receptor was taken from a woman younger than 45 with alopecia areata. Some clones in this sample may be carry-over from other donors' samples. This specimen consisted of whole blood, obtained in connection with sensitization to the hapten diphenylcyclopropenone (DPC).

The encoded CDR3 is CASSVQSSYNEQFF. The DNA sequence reads TGTGCCAGTAGCGTACAGAGCTCCTACAATGAGCAGTTCTTC. The rearranged chain carries TRBV19 and TRBJ2-1; too little of a D gene remains to name it. The germline ends are 9 bases apart after V is trimmed by 6 bases and J by 0 bases. The germline V gene (reference sequence) provides CDR1 LNHDA and CDR2 SQIVND. Measured from the cysteine to the phenylalanine, the CDR3 is 14 residues long. Only the CDR3 part of the read is kept: 42 bases, read in frame from the first base.